The 17 T cell receptor beta chains below all came from one sample that was sequenced in a study of cytomegalovirus exposure and HLA in healthy donors. A multiplex PCR was run with 60 Vbeta primers and 13 Jbeta primers. Some clones are missing from TCRdb's copy, which holds only in-frame ones; the method was immunoSEQ multiplex PCR. The sample yields around 90,000 clones, 85% seen once. The sample taken for sequencing was PBMCs. These receptors all come from a middle-aged man in good health and CMV-seropositive.

As for this clone: At one boundary the junction diverges from the germline segment, which might be a read error. The V call is TRBV7-9, the J call TRBJ1-4; weak D call: TRBD1 (6 bases). The V gene's germline CDR1 is SEHNR and CDR2 FQNEAQ (reference sequence). This CDR3 is built from 15 residues. The DNA for the CDR3 is TGTGCCAGCAGCGCCCCGGGACAAAGAAATGAAAAACTGTCTTTT. It specifies CASSAPGQRNEKLSF.

The J gene is TRBJ1-5, the V gene TRBV19; 8 bases map to TRBD1. J gave up 4 bases and V 6 bases, and 11 bases lay outside the gene matches. Germline V lookup: CDR1 LNHDA, CDR2 SQIVND (reference sequence). This CDR3 spans 16 amino acids. The CDR3 sequence: CASRNRGQGDNQPQHF. CDR3 nucleotides: TGTGCCAGTAGGAACAGAGGACAGGGCGATAATCAGCCCCAGCATTTT.

This chain joins TRBV7-8 and TRBJ1-6, with D perhaps TRBD1 (6 bases). Germline V CDR1 and CDR2: SGHVS, FQNEAQ. V was pared by 0 bases and J by 8 bases, with 17 bases between. The CDR3 contains 17 residues. The CDR3 nucleotides read TGTGCCAGCAGCTTAGCGCTGACAGGTCTTATACATTCACCCCTCCACTTT. Amino acid sequence: CASSLALTGLIHSPLHF.

The chain recombines TRBV11-2 with TRBJ2-5, with D possibly matching TRBD2 (6 bases). The CDR3 is made up of 18 amino acids. Per germline, CDR1 SGHAT and CDR2 FQNNGV. Trimming took 6 bases from V and 3 from J, leaving 26 bases between them. CDR3 in amino acids: CASSFSLGEVGDEETQYF. DNA for the CDR3: TGTGCCAGCAGTTTTTCCTTAGGGGAGGTGGGGGACGAAGAGACCCAGTACTTC.

The count of this clone is one. The chain recombines TRBV27 with TRBJ1-1, with 8 bases aligning to TRBD1. Germline values: CDR1 MNHEY, CDR2 SMNVEV (reference sequence). The CDR3 is 13 amino acids. The V and J ends lost 4 bases and 3 bases, in that order; junction bases with no gene match: 1. This CDR3 reads CASSSTGDTEAFF. The CDR3 DNA follows: TGTGCCAGCAGTTCGACAGGGGACACTGAAGCTTTCTTT.

The chain couples TRBV9 to TRBJ2-7; 7 nucleotides line up with TRBD2. From germline, CDR1 is SGDLS and CDR2 YYNGEE. Trimming at V came to 0 bases and at J to 3 bases, leaving 6 bases not matched to a gene. The length of the CDR3 is 15 residues. Here the CDR3 reads CASSVDEGLHYEQYF. CDR3 sequence (DNA): TGTGCCAGCAGCGTAGACGAGGGACTACACTACGAGCAGTACTTC.

This clone was seen only a few times. The rearrangement links TRBV19 to TRBJ2-6; no reliable D call. V was shortened by 6 bases and J by 8 bases, with 14 bases between the two germline ends. Germline CDR1 and CDR2: LNHDA and SQIVND (reference sequence). The CDR3 has 14 amino acids. The CDR3 loop is CASRSPLQTNVLTF. The CDR3 DNA reads as TGTGCCAGTAGATCCCCCCTACAGACCAACGTCCTGACTTTC.

The CDR3 sequence is CASRPSGTGPPDTQYF. For the CDR3, the DNA is TGTGCCAGTAGGCCCTCCGGGACAGGCCCCCCAGATACGCAGTATTTT. The chain links TRBV19 to TRBJ2-3; 8 nucleotides agree with TRBD1. Germline V CDR1 and CDR2: LNHDA, SQIVND (reference sequence). V dropped 6 bases and J dropped 4; count of bases not matched to a gene: 12. The CDR3 extends over 16 amino acids.

This sequence joins TRBV7-3 and TRBJ2-3, with D possibly matching TRBD2 (8 bases). The CDR3 loop spans 15 amino acids. CDR1 is SGHTA, CDR2 FQGTGA, per germline. With 0 bases removed from V and 4 bases from J, the gap between germline ends came to 11 bases. CDR3 DNA: TGTGCCAGCAGCTTAACTAGCGGGACAGCAGATACGCAGTATTTT. Translating it yields CASSLTSGTADTQYF.

The chain recombines TRBV15 with TRBJ1-2; 10 nucleotides line up with TRBD1. Germline V CDR1 and CDR2: LNHNV, YYDKDF (reference sequence). The CDR3 runs 16 residues. V was pared by 2 bases and J by 5 bases, with 8 bases of the junction left unmatched. This chain's CDR3 is CATSRSGTGDFYGYTF. The CDR3 DNA follows: TGTGCCACCAGCAGATCCGGGACAGGGGATTTTTATGGCTACACCTTC.

CDR3 DNA: TGTGCCAGCAGCCAATTCCTGGGTTCTAGCGCCCCACGGAACACCGGGGAGCTGTTTTTT. This gives the protein CASSQFLGSSAPRNTGELFF. V and J are TRBV4-2 and TRBJ2-2; TRBD2 might be the D (6 bases). Germline V gene lookup returns CDR1 LGHNA and CDR2 YNFKEQ. V lost 2 bases and J 1 base, leaving 23 bases between the germline ends. The CDR3 contains 20 residues.

This chain uses TRBV9 with TRBJ2-1; D is perhaps TRBD1 (6 bases). This CDR3 is built from 14 residues. Germline-derived CDR1 and CDR2 are SGDLS and YYNGEE. With 0 bases removed from V and 7 bases from J, the gap between germline ends came to 11 bases. The chain's CDR3 is CASSVGGTQNEQFF. The CDR3 bases are TGTGCCAGCAGCGTAGGAGGGACACAGAATGAGCAGTTCTTC.

This clone was observed a few times. The rearrangement joins TRBV6-1 to TRBJ2-7; TRBD1 matches at 8 bases. V was pared by 4 bases and J by 5 bases, with 7 bases of the junction left unmatched. Germline CDR1 reads MNHNS; CDR2 reads SASEGT. This CDR3 has 14 residues. CDR3 in DNA: TGTGCCAGCAGTGCCCAGGGGGCGCTCAACGAGCAGTACTTC. This encodes CASSAQGALNEQYF.

This chain connects TRBV19 to TRBJ1-1, with 8 bases aligning to TRBD1. In germline, CDR1 is LNHDA, CDR2 SQIVND (reference sequence). V gave up 4 bases and J gave up 5 bases; unmatched junction bases: 6. CDR3 length: 14 residues. The CDR3 DNA reads as TGTGCCAGTAGTACCGGGACAGGCACTACTGAAGCTTTCTTT. Residues: CASSTGTGTTEAFF. The whole variable domain, remainder taken from reference TRBV19 and TRBJ1-1, is DGGITQSPKYLFRKEGQNVTLSCEQNLNHDAMYWYRQDPGQGLRLIYYSQIVNDFQKGDIAEGYSVSREKKESFPLTVTSAQKNPTAFYLCASSTGTGTTEAFFGQGTRLTVV.

This clone was detected only once. CDR3: CASKGRGGQCEQFF. The CDR3 DNA reads as TGTGCCAGTAAGGGCCGGGGGGGCCAATGTGAGCAGTTCTTC. The chain is built from TRBV19 and TRBJ2-1, with TRBD2 matching 8 bases. In germline, CDR1 is LNHDA, CDR2 SQIVND (reference sequence). Losses at the gene ends were 7 bases for V and 9 bases for J; bases not matched to a gene: 11. The CDR3 consists of 14 residues.

The chain joins TRBV6-5 to TRBJ1-5; D might be TRBD1 (5 bases). Deletions cut 4 bases from V and 9 bases from J, with 10 bases between. Germline CDR1 and CDR2: MNHEY and SVGAGI. CDR3 length: 12 amino acids. CDR3 amino acids: CASSSQGGPQHF. The CDR3 nucleotides read TGTGCCAGCAGTTCCCAGGGAGGGCCCCAGCATTTT.

This sequence joins TRBV5-6 and TRBJ1-5, with a weak D call TRBD1 (6 bases). Between the trimmed V and J ends, which lost 3 bases and 5 bases, there was a span of 15 bases. Germline V gene lookup returns CDR1 SGHDT and CDR2 YYEEEE. This CDR3 is built from 15 residues. CDR3 region: CASSSIGQTHQPQHF. The CDR3 DNA reads as TGTGCCAGCAGCTCTATCGGACAGACCCATCAGCCCCAGCATTTT.